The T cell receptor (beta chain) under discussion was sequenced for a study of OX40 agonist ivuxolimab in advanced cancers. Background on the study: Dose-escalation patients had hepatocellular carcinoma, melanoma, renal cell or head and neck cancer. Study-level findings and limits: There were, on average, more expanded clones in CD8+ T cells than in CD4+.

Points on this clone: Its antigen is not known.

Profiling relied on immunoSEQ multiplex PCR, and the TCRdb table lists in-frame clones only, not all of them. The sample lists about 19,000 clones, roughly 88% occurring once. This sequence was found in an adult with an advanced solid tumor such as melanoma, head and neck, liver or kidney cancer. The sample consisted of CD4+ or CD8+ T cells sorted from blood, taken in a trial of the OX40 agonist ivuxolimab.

CDR3 sequence reads: CASSLEDNPNYNEQFF. The CDR3 DNA is TGTGCCAGCAGCTTGGAAGACAATCCTAACTACAATGAGCAGTTCTTC. The V gene is TRBV5-8, the J gene TRBJ2-1; no firm D call. The length of the CDR3 is 16 residues. Germline CDR1 SGHTS, CDR2 YDEGEE. Trimming removed 0 bases from V and 3 bases from J, with 13 bases in between. Supplemented by reference TRBV5-8 and TRBJ2-1, the full variable domain reads EAGVTQSPTHLIKTRGQQATLRCSPISGHTSVYWYQQALGLGLQFLLWYDEGEERNRGNFPPRFSGRQFPNYSSELNVNALELEDSALYLCASSLEDNPNYNEQFFGPGTRLTVL.